This TCR beta chain was profiled in a study of neurological immune-mediated disorders. Study outcomes and limitations: One related-CDR3 cluster, which may be a signature, held the repertoires of 18 of 34 multiple sclerosis patients after phylogenetic grouping. The multiple sclerosis repertoire cluster had no clinical or MRI feature associated with it.

The authors made cDNA by 5'RACE with 10-nucleotide random UMIs. TCRdb redid the calling of the 5' RACE reads with MiXCR, one entry per CDR3 protein. Here the sample spans tens of thousands of distinct CDR3 sequences, 4% being singletons. CDR1 is SEHNR, CDR2 FQNEAQ, per germline (reference sequence). Trimming took 1 base from V and 2 from J, leaving 5 bases between them. The CDR3 is made up of 13 amino acids. There are many counts of this clonotype. The antigen is not known. This clonotype was sampled from a middle-aged woman with multiple sclerosis. Sequenced sample: CD4+ T cells from blood. The rearrangement joins TRBV7-9 to TRBJ1-2; D is unresolved. CDR3 residues: CASSLGLNYGYTF. The DNA of the CDR3 is TGTGCCAGCAGCTTAGGTCTCAACTATGGCTACACCTTC.